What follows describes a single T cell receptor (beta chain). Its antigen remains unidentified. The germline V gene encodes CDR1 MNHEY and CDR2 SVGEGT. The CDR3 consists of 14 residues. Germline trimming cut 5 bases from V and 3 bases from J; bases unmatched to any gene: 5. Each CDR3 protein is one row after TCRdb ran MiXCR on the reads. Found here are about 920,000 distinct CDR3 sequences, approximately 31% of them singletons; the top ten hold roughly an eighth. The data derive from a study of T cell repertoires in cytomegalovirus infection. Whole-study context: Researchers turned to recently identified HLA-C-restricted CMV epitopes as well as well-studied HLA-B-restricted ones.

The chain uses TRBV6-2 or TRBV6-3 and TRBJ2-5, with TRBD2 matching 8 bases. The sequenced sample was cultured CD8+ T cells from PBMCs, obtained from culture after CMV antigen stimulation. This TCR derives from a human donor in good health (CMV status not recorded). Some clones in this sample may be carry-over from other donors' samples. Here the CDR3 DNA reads TGTGCCAGCAGTCCCCTTAGCGGGGAAGAGACCCAGTACTTC. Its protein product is CASSPLSGEETQYF.